A selection of T cell receptor beta chains follows, all from one sample in a study of T-cell memory formation after mild COVID-19. TCRdb reanalysed the 5' RACE reads using MiXCR and keeps one entry per CDR3 protein. The sample contains 55,000 to 75,000 distinct CDR3 sequences, roughly 26% of which appear only once. Sequenced material: PBMCs or a T cell subset sorted from them (not recorded which). Source of these receptors: a man aged 18 to 30 who had mild COVID-19 (a few samples of this study predate the infection). Cell type and time point are not known. Each CDR3 is given with its conserved first and last residue. D genes are given only for firm matches. Only some rows state a clone size, as once, few, many or a class for expanded clones.

v_gene	abundance	d_gene	j_gene	len	CDR3nt	CDR3aa
TRBV7-9	-	-	TRBJ1-2	13	TGTGCCAGCAGCCCCCCGGGGACTTATGGCTACACCTTC	CASSPPGTYGYTF
TRBV6-2/TRBV6-3	few	-	TRBJ2-1	12	TGTGCCAGCAGTTACTGGACAGACGAGCAGTTCTTC	CASSYWTDEQFF
TRBV5-1	-	-	TRBJ1-2	15	TGCGCCAGCATGCCTGAAGGGGGAGAGGCCTATGGCTACACCTTC	CASMPEGGEAYGYTF
TRBV25-1	-	-	TRBJ2-2	13	TGTGCCAGCAGTGATTGGACATCTGGGGAGCTGTTTTTT	CASSDWTSGELFF
TRBV6-5	few	-	TRBJ1-5	17	TGTGCCAGCAGTTACTTATCATCGTACCGGGTAGAACAGCCCCAGCATTTT	CASSYLSSYRVEQPQHF
TRBV6-1	few	TRBD1	TRBJ1-1	14	TGTGCCAGCAGGAAACAGGGGTCAAACACTGAAGCTTTCTTT	CASRKQGSNTEAFF
TRBV3-1	-	-	TRBJ2-5	16	TGTGCCAGCAGCCAGCGGGGACCTCAAAGCGGGGAGACCCAGTACTTC	CASSQRGPQSGETQYF
TRBV4-2	many	TRBD2	TRBJ2-3	16	TGTGCCAGCAGCCAAGATGGGACTAGCGGGGCAGATACGCAGTATTTT	CASSQDGTSGADTQYF
TRBV19	-	-	TRBJ2-6	18	TGTGCCAGTAGTCCCCAGGGGCTCTTAGGGTCAGGGGCCAACGTCCTGACTTTC	CASSPQGLLGSGANVLTF
TRBV7-8	-	-	TRBJ2-2	15	TGTGCCAGCAGCTCCAGGGCGTCGAACACCGGGGAGCTGTTTTTT	CASSSRASNTGELFF
TRBV2	few	-	TRBJ1-1	17	TGTGCCAGCGGAGAGACTTCCACGCACCAGATGAACACTGAAGCTTTCTTT	CASGETSTHQMNTEAFF
TRBV15	-	TRBD1	TRBJ2-1	15	TGTGCCACCAGCCAAAGGAGGGCAGGGGGCCATGAGCAGTTCTTC	CATSQRRAGGHEQFF
TRBV7-9	many	-	TRBJ2-5	16	TGTGCCAGCAGCTTAGTGGCCAAAACAGGGCAAGAGACCCAGTACTTC	CASSLVAKTGQETQYF
TRBV4-1	-	-	TRBJ2-1	13	TGCGCCAGCAGCCAACCTAGGAACAATGAGCAGTTCTTC	CASSQPRNNEQFF
TRBV12-3/TRBV12-4	-	TRBD1	TRBJ1-2	15	TGTGCCAGCAGAACCGGGACAGAAAGATCCTATGGCTACACCTTC	CASRTGTERSYGYTF
TRBV20-1	-	TRBD1	TRBJ2-7	15	TGCAGTGCTAGCCGGGACAGGGGAACTTACTACGAGCAGTACTTC	CSASRDRGTYYEQYF
TRBV4-2	-	-	TRBJ2-3	16	TGTGCCAGCAGCCAAGTTGCCGGAAACCCCCGGGATACGCAGTATTTT	CASSQVAGNPRDTQYF
TRBV3-1	-	TRBD1	TRBJ1-1	11	TGTGCCTCAGCAGGGGGGACTGAAGCTTTCTTT	CASAGGTEAFF
TRBV30	-	-	TRBJ1-2	16	TGTGCCTGGATCTCGGGGCTTCCTAGAGCTAACTATGGCTACACCTTC	CAWISGLPRANYGYTF
TRBV11-2	-	-	TRBJ2-5	15	TGTGCCAGCAGCTCCCGGCGGGGAATCCAAGAGACCCAGTACTTC	CASSSRRGIQETQYF
TRBV6-6	few	TRBD1	TRBJ2-7	14	TGTGCCAGCAGTTCCGGGACAGGGGTAGGAGAGCAGTACTTC	CASSSGTGVGEQYF
TRBV29-1	once	-	TRBJ2-3	13	TGCAGCGTTGGCGAGACTAGTTCAGATACGCAGTATTTT	CSVGETSSDTQYF
TRBV9	few	-	TRBJ2-3	12	TGTGCCAGCAGCGGAGACACAGATACGCAGTATTTT	CASSGDTDTQYF
TRBV7-2	-	TRBD2	TRBJ2-1	20	TGTGCCAGCAGCTCCCGCCCGGCCTCTAGCGGGAGGGCCGGTTATGATGAGCAGTTCTTC	CASSSRPASSGRAGYDEQFF
TRBV6-2/TRBV6-3	few	-	TRBJ2-2	14	TGTGCCAGCACAGCTCGTTCGAACACCGGGGAGCTGTTTTTT	CASTARSNTGELFF
TRBV5-8	-	-	TRBJ2-5	13	TGTGCCAGCAGCTCCTTGCGGGTTTCGACCCAGTACTTC	CASSSLRVSTQYF
TRBV7-8	-	-	TRBJ2-7	14	TGTGCCAGCAGCTTGGGTAGGCCCTCTGGGGAGCAGTACTTC	CASSLGRPSGEQYF
TRBV5-1	few	TRBD2	TRBJ2-2	16	TGCGCCAGCAGCATACTAGCGGGGGCGAACACCGGGGAGCTGTTTTTT	CASSILAGANTGELFF
TRBV6-5	-	-	TRBJ2-2	16	TGTGCCAGCAGTTACTCCTTGTGGGGAGACACCGGGGAGCTGTTTTTT	CASSYSLWGDTGELFF
TRBV5-6	many	-	TRBJ2-5	14	TGTGCCAGCAGCTTGGACGGCCAGCTACAGACCCAGTACTTC	CASSLDGQLQTQYF
TRBV9	few	TRBD2	TRBJ2-1	16	TGTGCCAGCAGCGTCGGCGGCGGGGGGGCGAGGAATGAGCAGTTCTTC	CASSVGGGGARNEQFF
TRBV5-6	-	-	TRBJ2-2	13	TGTGCCAGCAGCTTTCGAGGGTTAGGGGAGCTGTTTTTT	CASSFRGLGELFF
TRBV19	few	-	TRBJ2-1	14	TGTGCCAGTAGTATTAGTGGCAGGTACAATGAGCAGTTCTTC	CASSISGRYNEQFF
TRBV7-8	few	TRBD2	TRBJ2-2	15	TGTGCCAGCAGTCATGGGAGGGGAGAGGCCGGGGAGCTGTTTTTT	CASSHGRGEAGELFF
TRBV30	few	-	TRBJ2-3	15	TGTGCCTGGATGGCCCTGGGGGTAAGGACAGATACGCAGTATTTT	CAWMALGVRTDTQYF
TRBV24-1	few	-	TRBJ2-5	15	TGTGCCACCAGTGATCTTCAACAGGGTTACGAGACCCAGTACTTC	CATSDLQQGYETQYF